This T cell receptor beta chain was recorded in a study of shared clonotypes between healthy human individuals. Germline assignment: CDR1 KGHSH and CDR2 LQKENI. The CDR3 covers 16 residues. V lost 3 bases, J lost 4 bases, and 16 bases lay in between. This table comes from immunoSEQ multiplex PCR, and its TCRdb copy is limited to in-frame clones, with some not included. The sample yields 850,000 to 1,200,000 clones, about 74% seen once. This receptor was obtained from a man between 18 and 35 years old in good health. The chain carries TRBV18 and TRBJ1-3; the D is unclear. Sequenced input: memory CD4+ T cells sorted from blood. The subset denotes: CD45RA-negative fraction. This CDR3 reads CASSPESAKLGNTIYF. The DNA of the CDR3 is TGTGCCAGCTCACCTGAATCCGCCAAGCTGGGAAACACCATATATTTT.